The entry below gives a single T cell receptor (beta chain) sequence along with its context. Antigen specificity is unknown. Extracted RNA was reverse transcribed, and the resulting cDNA served as sequencing template. Sequencing was performed with immunoSEQ multiplex PCR; in TCRdb, only in-frame clones are kept and a portion is missing. Among under 350,000 clones listed, roughly 60% were seen once. This sample is drawn from a study of CD8+ T cells in alopecia areata. Study at large: For the treated group, dosing was oral tofacitinib at 5 to 10 mg twice daily. Study-wide results and limits: Sharing of TCRs across patients appeared less clear than in mice, possibly for HLA-related reasons. Researchers say the link of baseline CD8+ expansion to response remains uncertain, with one nonresponder. Compared with normal scalp, lesional scalp had higher clonality and more expanded CD8+ clones.

The germline V and J ends were trimmed by 3 bases and 0 bases, with 15 bases remaining between them. The CDR3 length is 17 residues. CDR1 and CDR2 from the germline V gene are LNHDA and SQIVND (reference sequence). Treatment in this sample: oral pan-JAK inhibitor, 5-10 mg twice daily. The TCR sequence derives from a human donor with alopecia areata. The sample here was CD4+ T cells sorted from blood, taken at week 24, from a patient treated with tofacitinib. V and J are TRBV19 and TRBJ1-5; no clear D gene. Written as DNA, the CDR3 is TGTGCCAGTAGTATGACCCGGACGACCTATAGCAATCAGCCCCAGCATTTT. It is translated as CASSMTRTTYSNQPQHF.